This T cell receptor (beta chain) was obtained from a study of shared clonotypes between healthy human individuals. Looked up from germline, CDR1 is LNHDA and CDR2 is SQIVND (reference sequence). Trimming took off 0 bases at V and 4 bases at J, with 10 bases between the two ends. This CDR3 has 14 amino acids. Measured with immunoSEQ multiplex PCR; TCRdb has only the in-frame clones, and not every one. Here the sample spans approximately 2,000,000 clones, 93% being singletons. Naive CD8 isolation took CD45RO-negative cells positively selected for CCR7 and excluded terminally differentiated effector memory CD45RA+ cells. Donors were healthy HIV-negative adults without recent acute infections or vaccinations.

Sequencing was carried out using naive CD8+ T cells from PBMCs. The chain employs TRBV19 and TRBJ2-7; D is possibly TRBD1 (6 bases). The TCR comes from a man aged 18-30 years in good health. Some clones in this sample may be carry-over from other donors' samples. The CDR3 reads CASSIDVGQYEQYF. The CDR3, as DNA: TGTGCCAGTAGTATAGATGTCGGACAGTACGAGCAGTACTTC. Drawing the rest from reference TRBV19 and TRBJ2-7, the complete variable domain is DGGITQSPKYLFRKEGQNVTLSCEQNLNHDAMYWYRQDPGQGLRLIYYSQIVNDFQKGDIAEGYSVSREKKESFPLTVTSAQKNPTAFYLCASSIDVGQYEQYFGPGTRLTVT.